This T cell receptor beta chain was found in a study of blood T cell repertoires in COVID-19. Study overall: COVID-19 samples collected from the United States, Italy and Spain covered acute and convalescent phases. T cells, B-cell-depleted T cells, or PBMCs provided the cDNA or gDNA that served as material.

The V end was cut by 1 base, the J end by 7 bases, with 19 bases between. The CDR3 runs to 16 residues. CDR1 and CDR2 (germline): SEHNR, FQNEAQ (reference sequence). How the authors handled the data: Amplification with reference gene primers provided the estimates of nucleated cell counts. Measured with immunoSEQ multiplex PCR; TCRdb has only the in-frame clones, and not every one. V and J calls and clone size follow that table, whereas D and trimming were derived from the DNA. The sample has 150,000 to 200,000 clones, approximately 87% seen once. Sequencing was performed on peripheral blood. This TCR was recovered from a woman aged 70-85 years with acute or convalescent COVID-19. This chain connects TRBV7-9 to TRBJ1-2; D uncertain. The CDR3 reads CASSLDREGASGGYTF. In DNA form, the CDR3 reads TGTGCCAGCAGCTTAGATAGGGAGGGAGCCTCGGGTGGCTACACCTTC.